The entry that follows covers one TCR beta chain sequence. The data belong to a study of blood T cell repertoires in COVID-19. Study at large: Donors in the United States, Italy and Spain gave samples during acute or convalescent COVID-19. Sources were T cells, B-cell-depleted T cells, or PBMCs; the material itself was cDNA or gDNA.

Germline CDR1 reads SGHTA; CDR2 reads FQGNSA. The CDR3 covers 13 residues. With 0 bases removed from V and 6 bases from J, the gap between germline ends came to 7 bases. The age range of participants was about 18 to 95 years, with residence in fewer than 25 US areas. Participant reports of clinical history set cohort assignment. Repertoires were generated with immunoSEQ multiplex PCR, while TCRdb's copy carries only in-frame clones and drops some. Of over 200,000 clones in the sample, around 93% were seen once. Input material: PBMCs or T cells enriched from blood (not recorded which). This chain joins TRBV7-2 and TRBJ2-3, with D tentatively TRBD2 (5 bases). The TCR sequence derives from a human donor in a cohort exposed to, infected with or recovered from COVID-19 (not recorded which). The donor label of this sample is uncertain. This CDR3 is CASSLARRDTQYF. CDR3 in DNA: TGTGCCAGCAGCTTAGCCCGGAGGGATACGCAGTATTTT.